The clone carrying this T cell receptor (beta chain) was seen a single time. Method: immunoSEQ multiplex PCR; TCRdb's copy keeps in-frame clones and lacks some. Among more than 45,000 clones listed, approximately 90% were seen once. Collection occurred without any documented infections or immune events in donors. This sample is part of a study of identifying expanded T cells in peripheral blood. CDR1 and CDR2 (germline): SGHRS, YFSETQ. CDR3 length: 17 amino acids. With V trimmed by 1 base and J by 5 bases, 8 bases remained unmatched. Sequencing was carried out using blood. This clonotype was sampled from a person between 18 and 75 years old in good health. The J gene is TRBJ2-1, the V gene TRBV5-1; 11 nucleotides line up with TRBD2. CDR3: CASSLLGLAGKHNEQFF. CDR3 DNA sequence: TGCGCCAGCAGCTTGCTCGGACTAGCGGGCAAACACAATGAGCAGTTCTTC. The full variable domain, rest sourced from reference TRBV5-1 and TRBJ2-1, is KAGVTQTPRYLIKTRGQQVTLSCSPISGHRSVSWYQQTPGQGLQFLFEYFSETQRNKGNFPGRFSGRQFSNSRSEMNVSTLELGDSALYLCASSLLGLAGKHNEQFFGPGTRLTVL.